These 26 T cell receptor beta chains were all obtained from the same sample, sequenced in a study of OX40 agonist ivuxolimab in advanced cancers. Data came from immunoSEQ multiplex PCR; TCRdb stores just in-frame clones and leaves some out. This repertoire shows around 38,000 clones, about four fifths found once; its top ten account for about 13%. Sequences were derived from CD4+ or CD8+ T cells sorted from blood, sampled in a trial of the OX40 agonist ivuxolimab. The receptors here all came from an adult with an advanced solid tumor such as melanoma, head and neck, liver or kidney cancer.

The chain is built from TRBV29-1 and TRBJ2-1, with 8 bases matching TRBD2. V lost 8 bases to trimming and J lost 4 bases; unmatched junction nucleotides: 13. Germline lookup yields CDR1 SQVTM and CDR2 ANQGSEA. There are 15 residues in the CDR3. The CDR3 sequence: CSLMGLAGGYNEQFF. The CDR3, as DNA: TGCAGCTTAATGGGGCTTGCGGGGGGATACAATGAGCAGTTCTTC.

This chain connects TRBV6-1 to TRBJ1-3; D remains unclear. This CDR3 is 16 amino acids long. The V gene's germline CDR1 is MNHNS and CDR2 SASEGT. V lost 4 bases, J lost 3 bases, and 16 bases lay in between. The DNA of the CDR3 is TGTGCCAGCAGTGGGGTGGGGAGGGCTAGTGGAAACACCATATATTTT. Protein: CASSGVGRASGNTIYF.

The sample holds a few counts of this clone. The CDR3 nucleotides read TGTGCCAGCAGCTTAGTACAAGACGTGCATGAGCAGTTCTTC. The encoded protein is CASSLVQDVHEQFF. V gene TRBV7-9 combines with J gene TRBJ2-1; no reliable D call. CDR3 length: 14 residues. V shed 1 base and J shed 8 bases, with 12 bases lying between them. CDR1 and CDR2 (germline): SEHNR, FQNEAQ (reference sequence). Supplemented by reference TRBV7-9 and TRBJ2-1, the full variable domain reads DTGVSQNPRHKITKRGQNVTFRCDPISEHNRLYWYRQTLGQGPEFLTYFQNEAQLEKSRLLSDRFSAERPKGSFSTLEIQRTEQGDSAMYLCASSLVQDVHEQFFGPGTRLTVL.

Only a few counts were recorded for this clone. The rearrangement links TRBV4-1 to TRBJ2-1; no clear D gene. V lost 1 base and J lost 0, with 13 bases in between. There are 17 residues in the CDR3. Germline loops: CDR1 MGHRA, CDR2 YSYEKL. Here the CDR3 DNA reads TGCGCCAGCAGCCAAGGACGGCTCGGTAGCTCCTACAATGAGCAGTTCTTC. Translated: CASSQGRLGSSYNEQFF.

This chain links TRBV6-1 with TRBJ2-4; D possibly matches TRBD1 or TRBD2 (6 bases each). V was shortened by 6 bases and J by 2 bases, with 14 bases between the two germline ends. Germline-derived CDR1 and CDR2 are MNHNS and SASEGT. The CDR3 consists of 15 residues. CDR3 DNA sequence: TGTGCCAGCAGCTCTAGGGGGGAACCCAAAAACATTCAGTACTTC. Translated, it gives CASSSRGEPKNIQYF.

The rearrangement links TRBV6-1 to TRBJ2-5, with D hard to call. From germline, CDR1 is MNHNS and CDR2 SASEGT. The V end was cut by 4 bases, the J end by 9 bases, with 15 bases between. The CDR3 runs to 13 residues. CDR3: CASSGDAVSAQYF. CDR3 in DNA: TGTGCCAGCAGTGGAGACGCCGTGTCGGCCCAGTACTTC.

The chain has TRBV28 and TRBJ1-6; unclear D gene. This CDR3 spans 13 amino acids. V lost 5 bases and J lost 15, with 17 bases in between. Germline V gives CDR1 MDHEN, CDR2 SYDVKM. The CDR3 sequence is CASSNYSPRNLHF. The CDR3 DNA sequence: TGTGCCAGCAGTAATTACAGCCCTAGAAACCTCCACTTT.

This chain uses TRBV10-3 with TRBJ1-4, with 9 bases lining up with TRBD1. Trimming took 10 bases from V and 5 from J; bases not matched to a gene: 8. Germline V gene sequence: CDR1 ENHRY, CDR2 SYGVKD. This CDR3 is built from 14 residues. The CDR3 nucleotides are TGTGCCACCCGGATGGGGACAGGGAATGAAAAACTGTTTTTT. Residues: CATRMGTGNEKLFF.

The chain carries TRBV10-3 and TRBJ1-1; D is unresolved. V dropped 7 bases and J dropped 5 bases, with 14 bases sitting between them. CDR3 length: 13 amino acids. Germline V CDR1 and CDR2: ENHRY, SYGVKD. This chain's CDR3 is CAITPGSRTEAFF. The CDR3 coding sequence is TGTGCCATCACCCCGGGATCCCGGACTGAAGCTTTCTTT.

The genes are TRBV27 and TRBJ2-3; TRBD2 aligns across 11 bases. J gave up 6 bases and V 3 bases, and 14 bases lay outside the gene matches. The CDR3 is 18 residues long. The germline V gene encodes CDR1 MNHEY and CDR2 SMNVEV (reference sequence). This chain's CDR3 is CASSLPGLAGGGVDTQYF. The CDR3 bases are TGTGCCAGCAGTTTGCCAGGACTAGCGGGCGGGGGTGTGGATACGCAGTATTTT.

The J gene is TRBJ2-7, the V gene TRBV5-1, with 9 bases identical to TRBD2. V shed 4 bases and J 2 bases; nucleotides not matched to a gene: 10. This CDR3 has 16 amino acids. The V gene's germline CDR1 is SGHRS and CDR2 YFSETQ. CDR3 DNA: TGCGCCAGCAGCGCCTCTCAAGCGGGAGGCACCTACGAGCAGTACTTC. Translating it yields CASSASQAGGTYEQYF.

The chain recombines TRBV19 with TRBJ2-2, with TRBD1 identical over 9 bases. J gave up 5 bases and V 5 bases, and 3 bases lay outside the gene matches. The CDR3 totals 14 residues. Germline CDR1 and CDR2: LNHDA and SQIVND (reference sequence). The CDR3 sequence: CASSDRGKTGELFF. CDR3 sequence (DNA): TGTGCCAGTAGTGACAGGGGGAAAACCGGGGAGCTGTTTTTT.

This clone was seen just once. The chain is built from TRBV7-6 and TRBJ2-7; D is tentatively TRBD1 or TRBD2 (6 bases each). The germline gives CDR1 SGHVS, CDR2 FNYEAQ. This CDR3 region has 14 residues. V was cut by 5 bases and J by 0 bases, with 11 bases left in between. This CDR3 reads CASSKGGSSYEQYF. The CDR3 DNA sequence: TGTGCCAGCAGCAAAGGGGGGAGCTCCTACGAGCAGTACTTC.

This chain connects TRBV2 to TRBJ2-7; D call uncertain. Looked up from germline, CDR1 is SNHLY and CDR2 is FYNNEI. This CDR3 spans 12 amino acids. V was clipped by 6 bases and J by 5 bases, with 11 bases between them. For the CDR3, the DNA is TGTGCCAGCAGCTCCCTCAGCCACGAGCAGTACTTC. This encodes CASSSLSHEQYF.

The chain uses TRBV30 and TRBJ1-6, with 8 bases identical to TRBD1. This CDR3 is 15 amino acids long. Germline V gene lookup returns CDR1 GTSNPN and CDR2 SVGIG (reference sequence). The V segment lost 0 bases and the J segment 7 bases; nucleotides outside the gene matches: 5. CDR3 DNA: TGTGCCTGGAGTGTCCTCAGGGGGCGGAATTCACCCCTCCACTTT. This gives the protein CAWSVLRGRNSPLHF.

V gene TRBV29-1 combines with J gene TRBJ1-2; 7 bases match TRBD1. V lost 0 bases to trimming and J lost 8 bases; unmatched junction nucleotides: 9. CDR3 length: 14 residues. CDR1 and CDR2 from the germline V gene are SQVTM and ANQGSEA. CDR3 nucleotide sequence: TGCAGCGTTGAAGATGGGACAGATCTAAACGGCTACACCTTC. Amino acid sequence: CSVEDGTDLNGYTF.

This clone was recorded a few times. The rearrangement uses TRBV10-1 and TRBJ1-2; D not certain. The ends were cut back, 0 bases at V and 4 bases at J, with 6 bases in the middle. CDR1 WNHNN and CDR2 SYGVQD come from the germline V gene (reference sequence). The CDR3 is 13 residues long. For the CDR3, the DNA is TGCGCCAGCAGTGAGTCAGGGAGCTATGGCTACACCTTC. This encodes CASSESGSYGYTF.

This chain uses TRBV28 with TRBJ2-5; D is perhaps TRBD1 or TRBD2 (5 bases each). The DNA end is more similar to TRBJ2-7, so the J call may be wrong. The CDR3 has 14 amino acids. CDR1 is MDHEN, CDR2 SYDVKM, per germline. CDR3 nucleotide sequence: TGTGCCAGCAGCCGAGGGGCCTCAACCTACGAGCAGTACTTC. Encoded protein: CASSRGASTYEQYF.

The genes are TRBV15 and TRBJ2-5, with a possible D match to TRBD1 (5 bases). CDR3 length equals 14 residues. Trimming pared 5 bases from V and 1 base from J, leaving 11 bases between. Germline CDR1 is LNHNV and CDR2 is YYDKDF (reference sequence). The CDR3 here is CATSWGRGQETQYF. In DNA form, the CDR3 reads TGTGCCACCAGCTGGGGAAGGGGCCAAGAGACCCAGTACTTC.

This chain connects TRBV5-6 to TRBJ2-1; TRBD1 agrees at 7 bases. The J segment lost 7 bases and the V segment lost 4 bases, leaving 2 bases of the junction unmatched. The CDR3 is 12 residues long. Germline CDR1 and CDR2: SGHDT and YYEEEE. This chain's CDR3 is CASSATGNEQFF. The CDR3 nucleotides are TGTGCCAGCAGCGCGACAGGGAATGAGCAGTTCTTC.

V usage is TRBV7-8 and J usage is TRBJ1-4, with 8 bases lining up with TRBD1. The J segment lost 1 base and the V segment lost 7 bases, leaving 8 bases of the junction unmatched. This CDR3 is built from 16 residues. Germline assignment: CDR1 SGHVS and CDR2 FQNEAQ. The CDR3 DNA reads TGTGCCAGCACCAGCGACAGGGGCAGAACTAATGAAAAACTGTTTTTT. It translates to CASTSDRGRTNEKLFF.

The chain carries TRBV19 and TRBJ2-5; D unclear. Germline CDR1 and CDR2: LNHDA and SQIVND (reference sequence). The CDR3 is 13 amino acids. The V end lost 4 bases, the J end lost 5 bases, and 11 bases lay between the germline ends. This chain's CDR3 is CASSKGPWETQYF. DNA for the CDR3: TGTGCCAGTAGTAAGGGCCCTTGGGAGACCCAGTACTTC.

This clone showed up just a few times. The chain has TRBV29-1 and TRBJ2-5; TRBD1 might be the D (6 bases). The CDR3 has 10 residues. Per the germline V gene, CDR1 is SQVTM and CDR2 is ANQGSEA. Trimming removed 8 bases at V and 7 bases at J, with 11 bases between. CDR3 protein: CSITGLTQYF. CDR3 DNA sequence: TGCAGCATTACAGGGTTGACCCAGTACTTC.

V is TRBV30 and J is TRBJ2-5; a weak D match, TRBD1 (7 bases). The CDR3 length is 15 residues. Germline V CDR1 and CDR2: GTSNPN, SVGIG (reference sequence). The V end lost 3 bases, the J end lost 4 bases, and 18 bases lay between the germline ends. The CDR3 here is CAWSPLRRDRETQYF. The CDR3 DNA is TGTGCCTGGAGCCCCCTCCGGAGGGACAGAGAGACCCAGTACTTC.

The CDR3 bases are TGTGCCAGCTCACAGAGAGACAGCACAGATACGCAGTATTTT. It specifies CASSQRDSTDTQYF. The rearrangement uses TRBV18 and TRBJ2-3; no definite D call. The CDR3 length is 14 residues. Trimming pared 4 bases from V and 0 bases from J, leaving 8 bases between. From germline, CDR1 is KGHSH and CDR2 LQKENI.

Turning to this clone: In the same sample, other DNA sequences code for this CDR3. The chain couples TRBV6-1 to TRBJ2-4; D gene ambiguous. The CDR3 extends over 14 amino acids. The V gene's germline CDR1 is MNHNS and CDR2 SASEGT. The V end lost 2 bases, the J end lost 3 bases, and 8 bases lay between the germline ends. The CDR3 DNA follows: TGTGCCAGCAGTGAAACCCCCGTCAAAAACATTCAGTACTTC. This gives the protein CASSETPVKNIQYF.